These 10 T cell receptor beta chains were sequenced from one sample in a study of blood T cell repertoires in COVID-19. The method was immunoSEQ multiplex PCR; TCRdb's version includes in-frame clones alone and lacks a portion of them. The profile shows about 130,000 clones, about four fifths of them singletons. The material sequenced was peripheral blood. The receptors stem from a man aged 35 to 55 with active or convalescent COVID-19.

This clone appeared a single time. This chain joins TRBV6-1 and TRBJ1-2; 8 positions agree with TRBD1. The CDR3 length is 15 residues. Germline V gives CDR1 MNHNS, CDR2 SASEGT. V shed 2 bases, J shed 6 bases, and the junction held 8 bases outside the gene matches. CDR3 protein: CASSEIQGRGHGYTF. The CDR3 region has the DNA TGTGCCAGCAGTGAAATCCAGGGCAGGGGGCATGGCTACACCTTC.

The gene calls are TRBV5-1 and TRBJ1-6; D uncertain. Trimming took off 0 bases at V and 1 base at J, with 5 bases between the two ends. Germline V gene lookup returns CDR1 SGHRS and CDR2 YFSETQ. The CDR3 spans 15 residues. CDR3 amino acids: CASSLDGSYNSPLHF. The CDR3 DNA reads as TGCGCCAGCAGCTTGGACGGGTCCTATAATTCACCCCTCCACTTT.

J is TRBJ2-3 and V is TRBV5-8; D perhaps matches TRBD2 (6 bases). This CDR3 region has 14 residues. The V gene lost 4 bases and the J gene lost 2 bases, with 11 bases spanning the gap. The germline gives CDR1 SGHTS, CDR2 YDEGEE. CDR3 nucleotides: TGTGCCAGCAGCCAGGGACTGCCCACAGATACGCAGTATTTT. It translates to CASSQGLPTDTQYF.

V usage is TRBV6-1 and J usage is TRBJ2-4, with D possibly TRBD1 on 5 matching bases. CDR1 is MNHNS, CDR2 SASEGT, per germline. This CDR3 has 13 amino acids. Trimming cost V 3 bases and J 7 bases, with 10 bases left between them. The CDR3 nucleotides read TGTGCCAGCAGTGAGGACATGAGGAACATTCAGTACTTC. It yields the protein CASSEDMRNIQYF.

This chain connects TRBV24-1 to TRBJ1-5; TRBD1 might be the D (6 bases). The length of the CDR3 is 14 residues. Trimming cost V 4 bases and J 0 bases, with 6 bases left between them. From germline, CDR1 is KGHDR and CDR2 SFDVKD. CDR3 nucleotides: TGTGCCACCAGTGAAGGGGGTAGCAATCAGCCCCAGCATTTT. This encodes CATSEGGSNQPQHF.

CDR3 amino acids: CASSVGGRGQSSYNEQFF. The DNA of the CDR3 is TGTGCCAGCAGCGTAGGTGGTAGGGGGCAGAGCTCCTACAATGAGCAGTTCTTC. The chain combines TRBV9 with TRBJ2-1, with 7 bases fitting TRBD1. This CDR3 is 18 amino acids long. J gave up 0 bases and V 0 bases, and 9 bases lay outside the gene matches. Germline CDR1 reads SGDLS; CDR2 reads YYNGEE.

This chain connects TRBV6-1 to TRBJ2-2, with D tentatively TRBD1 (6 bases). Between the trimmed V and J ends, which lost 4 bases and 4 bases, there was a span of 16 bases. The germline V gene encodes CDR1 MNHNS and CDR2 SASEGT. This CDR3 spans 16 amino acids. The CDR3 bases are TGTGCCAGCAGTGGACGGACAGTATCAGGCACCGGGGAGCTGTTTTTT. Amino acid sequence: CASSGRTVSGTGELFF.

This chain uses TRBV25-1 with TRBJ2-7; D is unresolved. Trimming took 2 bases from V and 2 from J, leaving 4 bases between them. The V gene's germline CDR1 is MGHDK and CDR2 SYGVNS. This CDR3 contains 12 residues. The CDR3 loop reads CASSERTYEQYF. The CDR3 region has the DNA TGTGCCAGCAGTGAACGTACCTACGAGCAGTACTTC.

The genes are TRBV7-9 and TRBJ1-1; no clear D. Germline V lookup: CDR1 SEHNR, CDR2 FQNEAQ (reference sequence). The CDR3 has 13 residues. V lost 5 bases, J lost 3 bases, and 10 bases lay in between. The CDR3 coding sequence is TGTGCCAGCAGCCGGGTGTTGTACACTGAAGCTTTCTTT. This sequence encodes CASSRVLYTEAFF.

The chain uses TRBV2 and TRBJ1-1; possibly TRBD1 for D (5 bases). V was trimmed by 7 bases and J by 10 bases, leaving 16 bases between them. Germline V gene data show CDR1 as SNHLY and CDR2 as FYNNEI. The CDR3 length is 12 residues. The CDR3 region is CASNSGVAGAFF. CDR3 coding DNA: TGTGCCAGCAACTCGGGGGTAGCTGGAGCTTTCTTT. The full variable domain, in which reference TRBV2 and TRBJ1-1 provide the parts outside the CDR3, is EPEVTQTPSHQVTQMGQEVILRCVPISNHLYFYWYRQILGQKVEFLVSFYNNEISEKSEIFDDQFSVERPDGSNFTLKIRSTKLEDSAMYFCASNSGVAGAFFGQGTRLTVV.